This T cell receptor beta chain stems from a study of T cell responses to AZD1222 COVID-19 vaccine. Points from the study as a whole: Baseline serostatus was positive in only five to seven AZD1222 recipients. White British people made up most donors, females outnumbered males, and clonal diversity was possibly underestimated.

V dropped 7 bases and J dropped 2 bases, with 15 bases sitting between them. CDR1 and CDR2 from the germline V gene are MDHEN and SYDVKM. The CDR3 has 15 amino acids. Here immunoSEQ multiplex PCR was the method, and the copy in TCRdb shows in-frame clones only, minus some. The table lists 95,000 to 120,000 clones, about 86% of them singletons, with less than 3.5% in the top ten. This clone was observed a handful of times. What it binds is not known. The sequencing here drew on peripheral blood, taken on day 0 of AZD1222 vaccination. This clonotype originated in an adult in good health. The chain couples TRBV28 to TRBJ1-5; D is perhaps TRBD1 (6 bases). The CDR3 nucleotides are TGTGCCAGCACCGCATCGGGGGCTGGCAATCAGCCCCAGCATTTT. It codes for CASTASGAGNQPQHF.